These T cell receptor beta chains were read from a single sample in a study of early T cells in non-severe SARS-CoV-2 infection. TCRdb itself ran the 5' RACE reads through MiXCR, one entry per CDR3 protein. The table records approximately 120,000 distinct CDR3 sequences, around 14% of them present only once. The sequenced material came from whole blood. The receptors originated from an adult who was a healthcare worker with PCR-confirmed SARS-CoV-2 infection or an uninfected control (not recorded which). Both conserved end residues are part of each CDR3. For some rows the clone size is stated as once, few or many, or as a class when expanded; others skip it.

>-|TRBJ1-5|TRBV4-1
CASSQDGVGPQHF
>-|TRBJ2-5|TRBV19
CASSTRTSGETQYF
>many|TRBJ1-6|TRBV18
CASSQDRNSPLHF
>many|TRBJ1-1|TRBV27
CASSYRRNTEAFF
>few|TRBJ2-1|TRBV7-9
CASSPGEPGGDEQFF
>-|TRBJ2-4|TRBV20-1
CSADTGTAVSIQYF
>-|TRBJ2-3|TRBV10-2
CASRQTDTQYF
>few|TRBJ2-1|TRBV6-2/TRBV6-3
CATLGAHSYNEQFF
>-|TRBJ1-4|TRBV9
CASSPEGKANEKLFF
>-|TRBJ2-3|TRBV5-1
CASSAGSGGAVDTQYF
>many|TRBJ2-5|TRBV4-1
CASSQDSWTREGETQYF
>few|TRBJ2-6|TRBV3-1
CASSQASSGANVLTF
>-|TRBJ2-3|TRBV6-1
CASSVDRGSTDTQYF
>-|TRBJ2-7|TRBV3-1
CASSQASYEQYF
>-|TRBJ1-1|TRBV3-1
CASSQGEAEAFF
>few|TRBJ2-2|TRBV9
CASSVVASGVANTGELFF
>many|TRBJ2-5|TRBV2
CASSERIAGGIQTQYF
>-|TRBJ2-3|TRBV7-2
CASSRTSGADTQYF
>-|TRBJ2-2|TRBV5-1
CASSLGRRGGDTGELFF
>once|TRBJ2-2|TRBV3-1
CASSQDLLAGDTGELFF
>few|TRBJ1-4|TRBV12-3/TRBV12-4
CASSAGGATNEKLFF
>few|TRBJ1-2|TRBV3-1
CASSQGIRGYTF
>-|TRBJ2-7|TRBV7-9
CASSPPAGTSSYEQYF
>once|TRBJ1-2|TRBV5-1
CASSSQGGYGYTF
>few|TRBJ1-1|TRBV6-2/TRBV6-3
CASSYYNMQGRGLAFF
>few|TRBJ2-1|TRBV7-2
CASSLSFSGAYNEQFF
>-|TRBJ2-3|TRBV20-1
CSALSSGGANTQYF
>few|TRBJ1-5|TRBV6-1
CASRRQSSQPQHF
>-|TRBJ1-1|TRBV18
CASSYDRGNTEAFF
>-|TRBJ1-1|TRBV20-1
CSALRGGVKTEAFF
>-|TRBJ2-1|TRBV2
CASSEGGLLLGEQFF
>few|TRBJ2-3|TRBV7-9
CASSLGLAGNTDTQYF
>-|TRBJ1-5|TRBV24-1
CATSSGGNQPQHF
>few|TRBJ2-7|TRBV11-2
CASSFMGVRDEQYF
>few|TRBJ2-7|TRBV7-2
CASSEVGSGGTYEQYF
>-|TRBJ2-6|TRBV29-1
CSVVVIESSGANVLTF
>-|TRBJ1-1|TRBV20-1
CSAARDRAMNTEAFF
>-|TRBJ1-1|TRBV30
CAWNQGDMNTEAFF
>-|TRBJ1-1|TRBV3-1
CASSQAGLGEAFF
>-|TRBJ1-1|TRBV30
CAWDLGVGNTEAFF
>few|TRBJ2-7|TRBV11-2
CASSPDRVTYEQYF
>-|TRBJ1-2|TRBV9
CASSQQPGGYTF
>-|TRBJ2-1|TRBV29-1
CSFRRAWALYNEQFF
>many|TRBJ1-6|TRBV6-6
CASSKGSVGLNSPLHF
>-|TRBJ1-5|TRBV10-3
CAISDGQGNEPQHF
>-|TRBJ1-1|TRBV29-1
CSVSGQVDSNTEAFF
>-|TRBJ2-5|TRBV3-1
CASSSRRGETQYF